The TCR beta chain described here comes from a study of CD4 and CD8 cells across lung adenocarcinoma regions. One entry per CDR3 protein results from TCRdb running MiXCR on the PCR reads. The sample lists roughly 8,000 distinct CDR3 sequences, about 41% occurring once. Samples came from patients with localized non-small cell lung adenocarcinoma. Losses at the gene ends were 3 bases for V and 4 bases for J; bases not matched to a gene: 4. This CDR3 comprises 15 residues. Germline-derived CDR1 and CDR2 are MNHNS and SASEGT. The chain is built from TRBV6-1 and TRBJ2-2, with TRBD1 matching over 8 bases. The TCR comes from a male donor with lung adenocarcinoma. The CD4 and CD8 labels of this study may be unreliable. Sequencing used CD8+ T cells from the center of a lung tumor. In DNA, the CDR3 is TGTGCCAGCAGTGACAGGGGGCGCGGCACCGGGGAGCTGTTTTTT. Amino acid sequence: CASSDRGRGTGELFF.